The source of this TCR beta chain is a study of blood T cells in healthy people across ages. Trimming cost V 0 bases and J 0 bases, with 8 bases left between them. Germline V lookup: CDR1 MGHRA, CDR2 YSYEKL. CDR3 length equals 15 residues. PCR was performed a second time for roughly 7 to 11 cycles using a sample-barcoded 5' primer and a J-beta primer mix. TCRdb itself ran the 5' RACE reads through MiXCR, one entry per CDR3 protein. Found here are hundreds of thousands of distinct CDR3 sequences, 40% to 50% of them singletons; the top ten hold roughly 19%. This clonotype has more than one count but fewer than ten.

Sample: blood. J is TRBJ1-1 and V is TRBV4-1; D is ambiguous. The sequence was obtained from a man aged 55 to 69 in good health. Written as DNA, the CDR3 is TGCGCCAGCAGCCAAGAAGAGGCCGTGAACACTGAAGCTTTCTTT. Its translation is CASSQEEAVNTEAFF.